The clone carrying this TCR beta chain was found many times. As yet, its antigen is unknown. Compared with germline, one end of the junction differs, possibly owing to a read error. Regions amplified from RNA transcripts were the TCR beta CDR3 regions. RT-PCR in the first round (using the HTBI primer set) targeted the TCR CDR3. TCRdb analysed the multiplex PCR reads with MiXCR anew, one entry per CDR3 protein. The repertoire holds hundreds of thousands of distinct CDR3 sequences, around 14% seen once, with roughly 5.5% in the top ten. Each patient was aged 18 to 65 and had newly diagnosed hyperthyroidism of under 2 months' duration. On the basis of clinical symptoms, serum thyroxine and TRAb, thyroid ultrasound and orbital computed tomography, diagnoses were made. Germline CDR1 reads SGHTA; CDR2 reads FQGTGA. The CDR3 consists of 14 residues. These data belong to a study of T cells in Graves' hyperthyroidism and ophthalmopathy.

Study-level findings and limits: Model output signaled ophthalmopathy a median approximately 6 months ahead of onset. Also found in blood were most expanded thyroid clonotypes above 0.001.

Sequencing was carried out using blood. This clonotype was sampled from a woman in her twenties or thirties with Graves' hyperthyroidism that later progressed to Graves' ophthalmopathy. V usage is TRBV7-3 and J usage is TRBJ2-3; TRBD2 might be the D (5 bases). The CDR3 spells CASSLRASTDTQYF. The CDR3, as DNA: TGCGCCAGCAGCTTGAGGGCTAGCACAGATACGCAGTATTTT.